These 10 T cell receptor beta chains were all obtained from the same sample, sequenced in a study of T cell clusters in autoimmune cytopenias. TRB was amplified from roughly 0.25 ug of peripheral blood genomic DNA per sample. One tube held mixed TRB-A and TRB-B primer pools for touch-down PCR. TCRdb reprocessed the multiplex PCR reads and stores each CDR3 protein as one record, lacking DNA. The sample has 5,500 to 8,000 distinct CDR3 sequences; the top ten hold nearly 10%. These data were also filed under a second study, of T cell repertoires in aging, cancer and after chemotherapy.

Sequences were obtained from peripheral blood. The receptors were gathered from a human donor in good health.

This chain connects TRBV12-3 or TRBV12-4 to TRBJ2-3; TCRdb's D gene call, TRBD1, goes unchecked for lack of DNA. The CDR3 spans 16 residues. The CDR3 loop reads CASSYTRTGFPDTQYF.

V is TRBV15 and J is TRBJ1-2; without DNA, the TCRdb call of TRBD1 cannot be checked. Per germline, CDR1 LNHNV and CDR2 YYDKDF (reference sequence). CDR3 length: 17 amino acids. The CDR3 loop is CATSRTGQGGPQYGYTF.

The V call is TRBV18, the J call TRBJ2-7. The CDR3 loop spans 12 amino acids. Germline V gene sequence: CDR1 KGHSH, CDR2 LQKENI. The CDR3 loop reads CATGQASWEQYF.

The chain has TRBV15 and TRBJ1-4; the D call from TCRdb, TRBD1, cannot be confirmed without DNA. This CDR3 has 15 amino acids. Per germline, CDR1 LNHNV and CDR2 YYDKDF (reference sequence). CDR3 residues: CATSRGGATNEKLFF. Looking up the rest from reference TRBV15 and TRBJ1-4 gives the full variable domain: DAMVIQNPRYQVTQFGKPVTLSCSQTLNHNVMYWYQQKSSQAPKLLFHYYDKDFNNEADTPDNFQSRRPNTSFCFLDIRSPGLGDTAMYLCATSRGGATNEKLFFGSGTQLSVL.

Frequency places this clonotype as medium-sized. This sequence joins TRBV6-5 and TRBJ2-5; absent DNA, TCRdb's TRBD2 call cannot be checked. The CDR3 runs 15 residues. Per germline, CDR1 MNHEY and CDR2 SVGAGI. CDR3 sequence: CASSGDGGLQETQYF.

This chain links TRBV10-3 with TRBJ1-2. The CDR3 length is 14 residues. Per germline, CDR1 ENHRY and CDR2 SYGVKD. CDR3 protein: CAISDDTGAYGYTF.

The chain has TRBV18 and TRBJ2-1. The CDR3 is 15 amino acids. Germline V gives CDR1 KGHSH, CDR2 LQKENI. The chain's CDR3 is CASSPPSRSYNEQFF.

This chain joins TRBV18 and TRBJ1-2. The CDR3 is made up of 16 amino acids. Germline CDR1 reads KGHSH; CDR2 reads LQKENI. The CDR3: CASSWGIQPTNYGYTF. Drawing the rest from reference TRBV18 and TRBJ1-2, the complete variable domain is NAGVMQNPRHLVRRRGQEARLRCSPMKGHSHVYWYRQLPEEGLKFMVYLQKENIIDESGMPKERFSAEFPKEGPSILRIQQVVRGDSAAYFCASSWGIQPTNYGYTFGSGTRLTVV.

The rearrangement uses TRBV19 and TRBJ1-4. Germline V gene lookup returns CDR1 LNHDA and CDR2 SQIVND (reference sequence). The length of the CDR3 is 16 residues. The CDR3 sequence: CASSITGGTANEKLFF.

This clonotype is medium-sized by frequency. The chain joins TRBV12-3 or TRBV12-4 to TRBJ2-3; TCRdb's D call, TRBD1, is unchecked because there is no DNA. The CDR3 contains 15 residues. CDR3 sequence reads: CASSAAGGPGDTQYF.